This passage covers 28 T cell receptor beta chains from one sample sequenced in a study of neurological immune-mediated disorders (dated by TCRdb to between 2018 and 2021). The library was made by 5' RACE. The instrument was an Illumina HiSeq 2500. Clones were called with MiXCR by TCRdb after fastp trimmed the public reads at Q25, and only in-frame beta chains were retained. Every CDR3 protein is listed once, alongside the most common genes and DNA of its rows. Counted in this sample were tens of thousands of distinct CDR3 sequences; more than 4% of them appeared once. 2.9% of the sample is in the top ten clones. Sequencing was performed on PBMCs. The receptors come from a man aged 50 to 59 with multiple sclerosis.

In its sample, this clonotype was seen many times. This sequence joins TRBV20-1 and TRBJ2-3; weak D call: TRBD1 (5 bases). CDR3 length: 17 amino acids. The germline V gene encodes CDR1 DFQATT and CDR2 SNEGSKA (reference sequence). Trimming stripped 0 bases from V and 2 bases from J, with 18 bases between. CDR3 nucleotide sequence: TGCAGTGCTAGAGATCCCTTGGGGCGCCGGGTCACAGATACGCAGTATTTT. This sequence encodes CSARDPLGRRVTDTQYF.

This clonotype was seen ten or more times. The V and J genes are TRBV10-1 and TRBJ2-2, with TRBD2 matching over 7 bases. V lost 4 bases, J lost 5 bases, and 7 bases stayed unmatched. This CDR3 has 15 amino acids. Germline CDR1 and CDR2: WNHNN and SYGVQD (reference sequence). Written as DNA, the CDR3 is TGCGCCAGCAGTGCTAGGGCGGGAGAAACCGGGGAGCTGTTTTTT. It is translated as CASSARAGETGELFF.

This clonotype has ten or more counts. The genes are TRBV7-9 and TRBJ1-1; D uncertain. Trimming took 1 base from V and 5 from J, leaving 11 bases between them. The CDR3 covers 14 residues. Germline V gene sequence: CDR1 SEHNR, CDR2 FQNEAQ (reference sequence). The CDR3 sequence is CASSLGTVGTEAFF. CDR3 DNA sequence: TGTGCCAGCAGCTTAGGCACCGTGGGAACTGAAGCTTTCTTT.

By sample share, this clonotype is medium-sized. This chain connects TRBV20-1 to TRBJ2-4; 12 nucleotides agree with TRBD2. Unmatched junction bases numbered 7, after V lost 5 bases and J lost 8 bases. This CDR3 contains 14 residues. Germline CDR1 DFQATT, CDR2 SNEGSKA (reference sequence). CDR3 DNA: TGCAGTGCTGGCGCTAGCGGGGGGGGTTACATTCAGTACTTC. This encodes CSAGASGGGYIQYF.

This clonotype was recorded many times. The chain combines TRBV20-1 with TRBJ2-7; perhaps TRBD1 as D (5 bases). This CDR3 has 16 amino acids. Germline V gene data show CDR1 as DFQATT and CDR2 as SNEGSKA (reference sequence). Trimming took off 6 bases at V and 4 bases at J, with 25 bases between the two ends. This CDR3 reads CSAHESPLATDYEQYF. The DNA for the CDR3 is TGCAGTGCCCACGAGTCCCCCCTTGCGACAGATTACGAGCAGTACTTC.

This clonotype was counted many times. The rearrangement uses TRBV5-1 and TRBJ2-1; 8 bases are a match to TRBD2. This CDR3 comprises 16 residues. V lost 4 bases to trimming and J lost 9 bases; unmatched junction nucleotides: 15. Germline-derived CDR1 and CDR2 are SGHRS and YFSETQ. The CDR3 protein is CASSREVSGGAGEQFF. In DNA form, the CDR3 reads TGCGCCAGCAGCCGGGAGGTGAGCGGGGGCGCGGGTGAGCAGTTCTTC.

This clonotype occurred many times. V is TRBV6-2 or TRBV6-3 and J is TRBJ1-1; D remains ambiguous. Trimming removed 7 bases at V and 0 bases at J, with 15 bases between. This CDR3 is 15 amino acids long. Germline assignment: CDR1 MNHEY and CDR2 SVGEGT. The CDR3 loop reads CASTISPSLNTEAFF. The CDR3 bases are TGTGCCAGCACCATTAGTCCTTCGTTGAACACTGAAGCTTTCTTT.

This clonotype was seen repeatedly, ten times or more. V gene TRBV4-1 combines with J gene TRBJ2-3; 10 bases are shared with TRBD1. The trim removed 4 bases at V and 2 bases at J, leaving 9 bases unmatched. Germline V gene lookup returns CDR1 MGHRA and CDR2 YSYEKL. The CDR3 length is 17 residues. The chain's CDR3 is CASSRWDRGQYTDTQYF. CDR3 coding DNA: TGCGCCAGCAGCCGATGGGACAGGGGACAATACACAGATACGCAGTATTTT.

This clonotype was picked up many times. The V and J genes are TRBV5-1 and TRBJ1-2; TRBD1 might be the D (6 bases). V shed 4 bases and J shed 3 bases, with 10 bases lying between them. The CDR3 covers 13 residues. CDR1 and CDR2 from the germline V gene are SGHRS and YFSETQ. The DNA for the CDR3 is TGCGCCAGCAGCCAGGGGACCGACTATGGCTACACCTTC. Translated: CASSQGTDYGYTF. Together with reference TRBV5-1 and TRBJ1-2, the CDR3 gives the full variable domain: KAGVTQTPRYLIKTRGQQVTLSCSPISGHRSVSWYQQTPGQGLQFLFEYFSETQRNKGNFPGRFSGRQFSNSRSEMNVSTLELGDSALYLCASSQGTDYGYTFGSGTRLTVV.

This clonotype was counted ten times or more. This CDR3 is CASSEGTGIYEQYF. The DNA of the CDR3 is TGTGCCAGCAGTGAGGGGACAGGTATATACGAGCAGTACTTC. This chain joins TRBV2 and TRBJ2-7; 8 bases are a match to TRBD1. There are 14 residues in the CDR3. Germline V gene lookup returns CDR1 SNHLY and CDR2 FYNNEI. The V and J ends lost 3 bases and 4 bases, in that order; junction bases with no gene match: 5.

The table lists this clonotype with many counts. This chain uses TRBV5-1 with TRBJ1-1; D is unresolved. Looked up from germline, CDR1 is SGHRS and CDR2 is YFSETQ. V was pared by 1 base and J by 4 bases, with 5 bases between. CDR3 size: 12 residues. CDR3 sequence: CASSLSGTEAFF. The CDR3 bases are TGCGCCAGCAGCTTGTCGGGCACTGAAGCTTTCTTT.

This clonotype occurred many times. For the CDR3, the DNA is TGTGCTAGTGGTTTGATCACCTCCGGGACAGGTTCCTACGAGCAGTACTTC. This translates into CASGLITSGTGSYEQYF. The chain has TRBV12-5 and TRBJ2-7; 8 nucleotides match TRBD1. This CDR3 comprises 17 residues. V trimming: 2 bases; J trimming: 1 base; junction bases outside the gene matches: 10. Germline CDR1 LGHNT, CDR2 FRNRAP.

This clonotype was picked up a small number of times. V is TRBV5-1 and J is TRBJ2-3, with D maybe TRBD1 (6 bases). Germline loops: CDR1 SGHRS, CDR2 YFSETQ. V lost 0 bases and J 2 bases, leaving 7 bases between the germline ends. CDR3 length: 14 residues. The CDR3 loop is CASSLEGDTDTQYF. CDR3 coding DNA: TGCGCCAGCAGCTTGGAGGGGGACACAGATACGCAGTATTTT.

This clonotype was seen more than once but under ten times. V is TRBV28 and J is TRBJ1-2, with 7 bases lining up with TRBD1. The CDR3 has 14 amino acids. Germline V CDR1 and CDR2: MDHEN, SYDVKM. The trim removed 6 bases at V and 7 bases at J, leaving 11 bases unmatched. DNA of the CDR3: TGTGCCAGCAGGCCCAGGACAGGCGACTTTGGCTACACCTTC. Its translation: CASRPRTGDFGYTF.

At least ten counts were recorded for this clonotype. The DNA of the CDR3 is TGTGCCAGCAGCCAAGGGACTAGCGGGATGTCCCGCAACGAGCAGTACTTC. Its translation is CASSQGTSGMSRNEQYF. The chain has TRBV7-9 and TRBJ2-7, with TRBD2 matching over 13 bases. The CDR3 contains 17 residues. Germline assignment: CDR1 SEHNR and CDR2 FQNEAQ (reference sequence). The V and J ends lost 5 bases and 5 bases, in that order; junction bases with no gene match: 12.

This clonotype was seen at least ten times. The CDR3 sequence is CASSVEPGVMGTEAFF. CDR3 sequence (DNA): TGCGCCAGCAGCGTGGAGCCAGGGGTAATGGGCACTGAAGCTTTCTTT. The chain combines TRBV5-1 with TRBJ1-1; D might be TRBD1 (6 bases). Germline CDR1 SGHRS, CDR2 YFSETQ. The CDR3 is made up of 16 amino acids. V lost 4 bases and J lost 4, with 20 bases in between.

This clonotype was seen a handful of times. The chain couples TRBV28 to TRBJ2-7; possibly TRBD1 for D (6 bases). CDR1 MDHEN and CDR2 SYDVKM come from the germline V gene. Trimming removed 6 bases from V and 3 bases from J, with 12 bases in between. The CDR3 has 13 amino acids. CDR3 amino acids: CASRPRQVYEQYF. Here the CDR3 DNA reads TGTGCCAGCAGACCCAGACAGGTCTACGAGCAGTACTTC.

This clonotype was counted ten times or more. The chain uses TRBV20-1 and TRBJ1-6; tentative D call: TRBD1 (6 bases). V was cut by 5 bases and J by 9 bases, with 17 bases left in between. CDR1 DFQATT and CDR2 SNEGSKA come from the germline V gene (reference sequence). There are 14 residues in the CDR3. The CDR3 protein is CSARPGHESSPLHF. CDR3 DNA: TGCAGTGCTCGCCCGGGACATGAATCTTCACCCCTCCACTTT.

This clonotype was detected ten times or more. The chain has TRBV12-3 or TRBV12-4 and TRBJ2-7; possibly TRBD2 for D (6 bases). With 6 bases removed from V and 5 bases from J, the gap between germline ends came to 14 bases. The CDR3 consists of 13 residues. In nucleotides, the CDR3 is TGTGCCAGCAGCTGGGGGGTTGGCGACGAGCAGTACTTC. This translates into CASSWGVGDEQYF.

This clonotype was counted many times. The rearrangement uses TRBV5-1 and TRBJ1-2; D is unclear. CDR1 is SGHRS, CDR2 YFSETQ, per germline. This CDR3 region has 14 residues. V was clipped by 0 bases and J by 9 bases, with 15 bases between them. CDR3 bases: TGCGCCAGCAGCTTGGCCGGAGAGGGTTCTAGCTACACCTTC. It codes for CASSLAGEGSSYTF.

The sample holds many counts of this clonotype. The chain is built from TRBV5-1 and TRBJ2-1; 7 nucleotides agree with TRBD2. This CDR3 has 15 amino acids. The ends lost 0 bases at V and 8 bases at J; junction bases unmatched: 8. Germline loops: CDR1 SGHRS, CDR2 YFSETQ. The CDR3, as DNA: TGCGCCAGCAGCTTGGGGGGGAGGGACCGCCATGAGCAGTTCTTC. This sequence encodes CASSLGGRDRHEQFF.

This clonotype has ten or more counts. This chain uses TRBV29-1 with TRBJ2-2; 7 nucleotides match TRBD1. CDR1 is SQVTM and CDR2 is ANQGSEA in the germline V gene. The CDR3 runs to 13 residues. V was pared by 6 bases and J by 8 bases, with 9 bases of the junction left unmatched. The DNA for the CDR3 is TGCAGCGTAAGGGGGCGATTTTCTGGGGAGCTGTTTTTT. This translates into CSVRGRFSGELFF.

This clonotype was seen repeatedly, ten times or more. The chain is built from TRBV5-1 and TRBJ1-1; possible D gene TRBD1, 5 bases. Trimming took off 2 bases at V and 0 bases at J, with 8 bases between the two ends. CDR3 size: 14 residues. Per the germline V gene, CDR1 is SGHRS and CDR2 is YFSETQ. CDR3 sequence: CASSFGTVNTEAFF. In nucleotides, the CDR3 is TGCGCCAGCAGCTTTGGGACGGTGAACACTGAAGCTTTCTTT.

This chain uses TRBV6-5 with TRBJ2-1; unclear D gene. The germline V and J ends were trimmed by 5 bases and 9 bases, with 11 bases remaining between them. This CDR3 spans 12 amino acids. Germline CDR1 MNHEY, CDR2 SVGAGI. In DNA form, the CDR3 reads TGTGCCAGCAGTCGTCGCCCCGGTGAGCAGTTCTTC. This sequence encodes CASSRRPGEQFF.

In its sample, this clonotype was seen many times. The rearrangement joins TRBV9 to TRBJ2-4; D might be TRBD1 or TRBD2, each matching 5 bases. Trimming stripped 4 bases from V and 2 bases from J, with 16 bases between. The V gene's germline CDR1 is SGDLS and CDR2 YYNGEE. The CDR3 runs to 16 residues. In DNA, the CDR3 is TGTGCCAGCAGCAACTACTCGTGGGGGTCCAAAAACATTCAGTACTTC. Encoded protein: CASSNYSWGSKNIQYF.

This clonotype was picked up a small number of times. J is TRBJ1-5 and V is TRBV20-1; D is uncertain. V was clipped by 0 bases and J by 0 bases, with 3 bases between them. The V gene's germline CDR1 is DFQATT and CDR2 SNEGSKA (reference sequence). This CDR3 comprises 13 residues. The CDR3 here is CSAREGSNQPQHF. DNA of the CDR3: TGCAGTGCTAGAGAGGGTAGCAATCAGCCCCAGCATTTT.

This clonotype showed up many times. CDR3 nucleotides: TGTGCCAGCAGCCCGGGACAGGGGGACTACGAGCAGTACTTC. Translating gives CASSPGQGDYEQYF. This chain connects TRBV7-9 to TRBJ2-7; 11 bases fit TRBD1. The CDR3 totals 14 residues. Unmatched junction bases numbered 3, after V lost 5 bases and J lost 3 bases. Per the germline V gene, CDR1 is SEHNR and CDR2 is FQNEAQ (reference sequence).

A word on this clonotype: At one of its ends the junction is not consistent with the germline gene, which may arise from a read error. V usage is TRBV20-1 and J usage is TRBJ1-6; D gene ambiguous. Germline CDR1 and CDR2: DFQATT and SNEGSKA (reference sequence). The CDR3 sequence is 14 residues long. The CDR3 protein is CSARFVEGGSPLNF. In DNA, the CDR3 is TGCAGTGCTAGATTTGTGGAGGGCGGTTCACCCCTCAACTTT.